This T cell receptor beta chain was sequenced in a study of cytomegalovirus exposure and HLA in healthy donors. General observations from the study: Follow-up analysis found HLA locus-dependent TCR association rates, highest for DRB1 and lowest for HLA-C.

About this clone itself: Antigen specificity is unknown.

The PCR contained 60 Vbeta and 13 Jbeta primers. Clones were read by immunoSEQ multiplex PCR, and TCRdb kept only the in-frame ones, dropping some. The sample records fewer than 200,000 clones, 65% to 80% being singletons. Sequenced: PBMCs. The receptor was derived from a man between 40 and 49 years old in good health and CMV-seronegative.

CDR3 bases: TGCGCCAGCAGCACCCCAGACAGGGGTGACCCAGATACGCAGTATTTT. Amino acids: CASSTPDRGDPDTQYF. The V and J genes are TRBV5-1 and TRBJ2-3; the match to TRBD1 covers 8 bases. CDR1 and CDR2 from the germline V gene are SGHRS and YFSETQ. V dropped 4 bases and J dropped 4; count of bases not matched to a gene: 11. CDR3 length equals 16 residues.